This T cell receptor (beta chain) was recovered during a study of blood T cell repertoires in COVID-19. Study-wide context: Researchers got acute and convalescent COVID-19 samples from the United States, Italy and Spain. Sources were T cells, B-cell-depleted T cells, or PBMCs; the material itself was cDNA or gDNA.

In its sample, this clone was seen once. In the original processing: Estimation of nucleated cell counts was performed using reference gene primer amplification. TCRdb keeps only in-frame clones here, not all; method: immunoSEQ multiplex PCR. V and J calls and clone size are as listed in that table; D and trimming were resolved from the DNA. The data contain roughly 180,000 clones, about 93% of them singletons. Germline V gene sequence: CDR1 ENHRY, CDR2 SYGVKD. This CDR3 is 13 amino acids long. Unmatched junction bases numbered 5, after V lost 6 bases and J lost 4 bases. The Seattle patients joined while their infection was active and were tracked longitudinally afterward.

This chain uses TRBV10-3 with TRBJ1-2, with TRBD1 identical over 7 bases. This TCR came from a man aged 30-40 years with COVID-19, enrolled during active disease. Sequencing was done on a sample of peripheral blood. This CDR3 is CAISQGVPYGYTF. Written as DNA, the CDR3 is TGTGCCATCAGCCAGGGGGTTCCCTATGGCTACACCTTC.